Sequencing of this TCR beta chain was carried out in a study of T cell changes during pregnancy in multiple sclerosis. TCRdb's table, derived via immunoSEQ multiplex PCR, lists solely in-frame clones and lacks some. The data hold 45,000 to 55,000 clones, with 92% observed a single time. The CDR3 is made up of 14 amino acids. Germline V gene lookup returns CDR1 SGHVS and CDR2 FQNEAQ. Trimming at V came to 3 bases and at J to 0 bases, leaving 1 base not matched to a gene. This clone was recorded once. This receptor was identified in a female donor with multiple sclerosis, enrolled in a pregnancy study. The chain is built from TRBV7-8 and TRBJ1-1, with 7 nucleotides matching TRBD1. The specimen was peripheral blood, collected in the third trimester of pregnancy. CDR3 in amino acids: CASSLDRLNTEAFF. In DNA, the CDR3 is TGTGCCAGCAGCTTGGACAGGCTGAACACTGAAGCTTTCTTT. The whole variable domain, remainder taken from reference TRBV7-8 and TRBJ1-1, is GAGVSQSPRYKVAKRGQDVALRCDPISGHVSLFWYQQALGQGPEFLTYFQNEAQLDKSGLPSDRFFAERPEGSVSTLKIQRTQQEDSAVYLCASSLDRLNTEAFFGQGTRLTVV.